This TCR beta chain derives from a study of CD8 T cells in ankylosing spondylitis. General study results and limits: Those disease-linked clones were CD8+; they were also relatively rare in peripheral blood. What seemed typical of ankylosing spondylitis blood was a TCR beta motif built from 7 or 8 highly homologous variants.

Quantitative 5'-RACE with molecular barcodes produced the TCR beta libraries. TCRdb re-analysed the 5' RACE reads in MiXCR, keeping a single row per CDR3 protein. The sample holds more than 600,000 distinct CDR3 sequences, 15% to 20% seen once. The CDR3 is 14 amino acids. Germline lookup yields CDR1 DFQATT and CDR2 SNEGSKA (reference sequence). The germline V and J ends were trimmed by 7 bases and 4 bases, with 14 bases remaining between them. This clonotype was counted a few times. Its specificity is unknown. Input material: blood, either unsorted or a sorted T cell fraction (not recorded which). The origin of this receptor is a male donor with ankylosing spondylitis. V is TRBV20-1 and J is TRBJ1-6; possible D gene TRBD1, 5 bases. Here the CDR3 reads CSVDPQGYNSPLHF. CDR3 DNA: TGCAGTGTTGACCCTCAGGGATATAATTCACCCCTCCACTTT.